One and the same sample provided the 23 T cell receptor beta chains below, sequenced in a study of T-cell memory formation after mild COVID-19. Via MiXCR, TCRdb re-called the 5' RACE reads, giving one row per CDR3 protein. The table shows 100,000 to 150,000 distinct CDR3 sequences, with roughly 6% occurring only once. What was sequenced was PBMCs or a T cell subset sorted from them (not recorded which). These TCRs come from an adult woman who had mild COVID-19 (a few samples of this study predate the infection). Cell type and time point are not known.

This clonotype was observed a handful of times. The CDR3 reads CARQISNANYGYTF. The CDR3 DNA is TGTGCCAGGCAGATAAGTAATGCTAACTATGGCTACACCTTC. V gene TRBV6-2 or TRBV6-3 combines with J gene TRBJ1-2; no definite D call. CDR3 length: 14 amino acids. Per the germline V gene, CDR1 is MNHEY and CDR2 is SVGEGT. V was pared by 9 bases and J by 0 bases, with 14 bases between.

This clonotype was counted a few times. The V and J genes are TRBV5-1 and TRBJ2-5; no clear D. The CDR3 is 15 amino acids. V lost 1 base and J lost 3, with 13 bases in between. The germline CDR1 and CDR2 sequences are SGHRS and YFSETQ. The CDR3 bases are TGCGCCAGCAGCTTGTGGCGAATCAATGAAGAGACCCAGTACTTC. It translates to CASSLWRINEETQYF.

The V gene is TRBV18, the J gene TRBJ2-1, with TRBD2 identical over 7 bases. Germline lookup yields CDR1 KGHSH and CDR2 LQKENI. CDR3 length: 15 amino acids. Losses at the gene ends were 2 bases for V and 6 bases for J; bases not matched to a gene: 7. For the CDR3, the DNA is TGTGCCAGCTCACCATCCGGGAGGCTTGGCAATGAGCAGTTCTTC. Amino acids: CASSPSGRLGNEQFF.

The chain uses TRBV7-2 and TRBJ1-1; a weak D match, TRBD1 (6 bases). V shed 1 base and J shed 1 base, with 10 bases lying between them. The CDR3 consists of 15 residues. The germline V gene encodes CDR1 SGHTA and CDR2 FQGNSA. CDR3 DNA: TGTGCCAGCAGCTTAGGAGGACAGCGGAACACTGAAGCTTTCTTT. Amino acids: CASSLGGQRNTEAFF.

This clonotype was seen many times. The chain carries TRBV20-1 and TRBJ2-3, with 8 nucleotides matching TRBD2. Trimming took 5 bases from V and 0 from J; bases not matched to a gene: 10. CDR3 length: 16 amino acids. From germline, CDR1 is DFQATT and CDR2 SNEGSKA (reference sequence). CDR3 residues: CSAYLLAGPSTDTQYF. Here the CDR3 DNA reads TGCAGTGCTTACCTCTTAGCGGGGCCAAGCACAGATACGCAGTATTTT.

This clonotype was observed at least ten times. The V and J genes are TRBV6-2 or TRBV6-3 and TRBJ2-7, with D perhaps TRBD1 (5 bases). The V gene's germline CDR1 is MNHEY and CDR2 SVGEGT. The germline V and J ends were trimmed by 3 bases and 6 bases, with 9 bases remaining between them. The CDR3 covers 12 residues. This CDR3 reads CASSYGQSEQYF. Written as DNA, the CDR3 is TGTGCCAGCAGTTATGGACAAAGCGAGCAGTACTTC.

This clonotype was seen more than once but under ten times. The V and J genes are TRBV29-1 and TRBJ2-7; TRBD1 matches 11 bases. The CDR3 sequence is 13 residues long. The junction had 5 bases not matched to a gene; V was cut back by 8 bases and J by 2 bases. Germline V gene lookup returns CDR1 SQVTM and CDR2 ANQGSEA. The CDR3 sequence is CSFRDRGTYEQYF. The CDR3 bases are TGCAGCTTCCGGGACAGGGGGACCTACGAGCAGTACTTC.

This clonotype came up many times. Here the CDR3 DNA reads TGTGCCAGCAGTGAATTAGGCACTGGGGCCAACGTCCTGACTTTC. Its protein product is CASSELGTGANVLTF. The chain combines TRBV25-1 with TRBJ2-6; no clear D gene. V was pared by 1 base and J by 2 bases, with 6 bases between. Per germline, CDR1 MGHDK and CDR2 SYGVNS. This CDR3 spans 15 amino acids.

This clonotype came up a few times. The chain links TRBV4-3 to TRBJ2-1; TRBD2 matches at 11 bases. V shed 4 bases, J shed 5 bases, and the junction held 4 bases outside the gene matches. From germline, CDR1 is LGHNA and CDR2 YSLEER. The CDR3 extends over 15 amino acids. Here the CDR3 DNA reads TGCGCCAGCAGCCTCGGGACTAGCGGAAACAATGAGCAGTTCTTC. Translation gives CASSLGTSGNNEQFF.

This clonotype came up a few times. The J gene is TRBJ2-1, the V gene TRBV12-5; 11 bases are shared with TRBD2. The CDR3 covers 16 residues. J gave up 5 bases and V 5 bases, and 8 bases lay outside the gene matches. CDR1 LGHNT and CDR2 FRNRAP come from the germline V gene. CDR3 amino acids: CASGHRLAGHHNEQFF. The CDR3 nucleotides are TGTGCTAGTGGTCACAGACTAGCGGGACATCACAATGAGCAGTTCTTC.

This clonotype occurred many times. This rearrangement joins TRBV5-1 to TRBJ2-5; 7 bases are a match to TRBD2. Germline trimming cut 4 bases from V and 5 bases from J; bases unmatched to any gene: 8. Germline values: CDR1 SGHRS, CDR2 YFSETQ. The CDR3 is made up of 14 amino acids. The CDR3 region has the DNA TGCGCCAGCAGCCTGGGGGGGAGAGAGGAGACCCAGTACTTC. Protein sequence: CASSLGGREETQYF. Supplemented by reference TRBV5-1 and TRBJ2-5, the full variable domain reads KAGVTQTPRYLIKTRGQQVTLSCSPISGHRSVSWYQQTPGQGLQFLFEYFSETQRNKGNFPGRFSGRQFSNSRSEMNVSTLELGDSALYLCASSLGGREETQYFGPGTRLLVL.

The chain links TRBV18 to TRBJ2-7; D unresolved. The CDR3 length is 13 residues. Germline V gives CDR1 KGHSH, CDR2 LQKENI. Trimming removed 2 bases at V and 4 bases at J, with 9 bases between. CDR3 amino acids: CASSPGNRYEQYF. The CDR3 nucleotides read TGTGCCAGCTCACCAGGGAACAGATACGAGCAGTACTTC.

This clonotype was observed a handful of times. This chain uses TRBV20-1 with TRBJ1-2; D possibly corresponds to TRBD1 (6 bases). Trimming took off 4 bases at V and 5 bases at J, with 17 bases between the two ends. CDR1 DFQATT and CDR2 SNEGSKA come from the germline V gene (reference sequence). The CDR3 is 14 amino acids. The CDR3: CSATDRSGLYGYTF. The CDR3 coding sequence is TGCAGTGCTACGGACAGATCTGGGCTATATGGCTACACCTTC.

This clonotype was observed a handful of times. J is TRBJ2-2 and V is TRBV5-1, with D possibly TRBD1 on 5 matching bases. V was pared by 5 bases and J by 0 bases, with 8 bases between. The CDR3 totals 14 residues. From germline, CDR1 is SGHRS and CDR2 YFSETQ. DNA for the CDR3: TGCGCCAGCAGACAGGACCCGAACACCGGGGAGCTGTTTTTT. Its protein is CASRQDPNTGELFF.

This clonotype was observed at least ten times. This sequence joins TRBV9 and TRBJ1-2, with a possible D match to TRBD1 (5 bases). Between the trimmed V and J ends, which lost 0 bases and 3 bases, there was a span of 9 bases. Germline V gene sequence: CDR1 SGDLS, CDR2 YYNGEE. The CDR3 spans 14 residues. CDR3 bases: TGTGCCAGCAGCGTAGGAGTAGGGGACTATGGCTACACCTTC. Its translation: CASSVGVGDYGYTF.

This clonotype was counted only a few times. J is TRBJ2-3 and V is TRBV12-3 or TRBV12-4, with TRBD1 matching 7 bases. The CDR3 spans 14 residues. V shed 5 bases and J 4 bases; nucleotides not matched to a gene: 6. Written as DNA, the CDR3 is TGTGCCAGCAGTACAGGGGAAAGGGCAGATACGCAGTATTTT. Its translation is CASSTGERADTQYF.

V and J are TRBV30 and TRBJ1-5; no clear D gene. This CDR3 has 13 residues. V gave up 5 bases and J gave up 3 bases, with 11 bases separating them. CDR1 and CDR2 from the germline V gene are GTSNPN and SVGIG (reference sequence). The DNA of the CDR3 is TGTGCCTGGGGGATTTCCCACAATCAGCCCCAGCATTTT. Translation gives CAWGISHNQPQHF.

The chain combines TRBV18 with TRBJ2-7, with D perhaps matching TRBD1 (6 bases). CDR1 and CDR2 from the germline V gene are KGHSH and LQKENI. Trimming took 3 bases from V and 2 from J, leaving 11 bases between them. This CDR3 is 14 amino acids long. In nucleotides, the CDR3 is TGTGCCAGCTCACCCAGGGGTAATACCTACGAGCAGTACTTC. Amino acid sequence: CASSPRGNTYEQYF.

This clonotype was observed many times. The chain employs TRBV20-1 and TRBJ2-7; 10 bases map to TRBD2. In germline, CDR1 is DFQATT, CDR2 SNEGSKA (reference sequence). The CDR3 has 16 amino acids. V shed 6 bases and J 7 bases; nucleotides not matched to a gene: 18. CDR3 loop: CSADSLAGDPSWEQYF. In nucleotides, the CDR3 is TGCAGTGCCGATAGTCTAGCGGGGGACCCCTCGTGGGAGCAGTACTTC.

The sample holds a few counts of this clonotype. This chain connects TRBV5-1 to TRBJ1-2; TRBD1 is a possible D gene (6 bases). This CDR3 has 15 amino acids. Germline CDR1 and CDR2: SGHRS and YFSETQ. The V gene lost 4 bases and the J gene lost 4 bases, with 17 bases spanning the gap. CDR3: CASSGTPGAGYGYTF. The CDR3 coding sequence is TGCGCCAGCAGCGGAACCCCAGGGGCGGGCTATGGCTACACCTTC.

The chain carries TRBV28 and TRBJ1-5; maybe TRBD1 (6 bases). From germline, CDR1 is MDHEN and CDR2 SYDVKM. This CDR3 is built from 14 residues. V gave up 4 bases and J gave up 7 bases, with 14 bases separating them. DNA of the CDR3: TGTGCCAGCAGTTACGGACAGATTCTCCAGCCCCAGCATTTT. This encodes CASSYGQILQPQHF.

The genes are TRBV10-3 and TRBJ2-5; perhaps TRBD2 as D (5 bases). Germline CDR1 ENHRY, CDR2 SYGVKD. Trimming took 6 bases from V and 4 from J, leaving 9 bases between them. There are 12 residues in the CDR3. Written as DNA, the CDR3 is TGTGCCATCAGCCAAGAGGGAGAGACCCAGTACTTC. Translated, it gives CAISQEGETQYF.

This clonotype was counted many times. The genes are TRBV7-3 and TRBJ2-6, with D unclear. CDR1 is SGHTA and CDR2 is FQGTGA in the germline V gene. The CDR3 loop spans 15 amino acids. Trimming removed 3 bases at V and 3 bases at J, with 9 bases between. The CDR3 region is CASSLGSDGANVLTF. CDR3 bases: TGTGCCAGCAGCTTGGGCTCTGATGGGGCCAACGTCCTGACTTTC.